This T cell receptor (beta chain) derives from a study of identical twins. Study-wide points: Findings came from cross-sectional statistics, without long-term follow-up of donors. Twins shared beta out-of-frame sequences in excess, but this excess was weaker. Out-of-frame TCR alpha sharing observed in monozygotic twins exceeded model estimates.

A word on this clonotype: The antigen is undetermined.

The CDR3 is 18 residues long. CDR1 and CDR2 from the germline V gene are MGHRA and YSYEKL. The V gene end was trimmed by 1 base and the J gene end by 3 bases; junction bases not matched to a gene: 5. TCRdb re-called the 5' RACE reads through MiXCR, storing one row per CDR3 protein. This table holds some 710,000 distinct CDR3 sequences, roughly 6.2% found once. The chain joins TRBV4-1 to TRBJ1-6; 11 nucleotides agree with TRBD1. The clonotype was recovered from a man aged 18 to 35 in good health. The sequenced material came from naive T cells sorted from blood. CDR3 DNA: TGCGCCAGCAGCCAAGCCCTGGGACAGGGGGACTATAATTCACCCCTCCACTTT. As protein: CASSQALGQGDYNSPLHF.